These T cell receptor beta chains were read from a single sample in a study of Ad26.COV2.S vaccination and SARS-CoV-2 variants. Here immunoSEQ multiplex PCR was the method, and the copy in TCRdb shows in-frame clones only, minus some. The sample contains approximately 480,000 clones, about 83% of which appear only once. The source material was peripheral blood, sampled in a trial of Ad26.COV2.S vaccine versus placebo. These receptor sequences come from a person between 18 and 65 years old who received the Ad26.COV2.S COVID-19 vaccine or a placebo. CDR3s include the opening cysteine and the closing phenylalanine or tryptophan. D genes are given only for firm matches. Clone size is stated in some rows and not others, as once, few, many or a class when expanded.

V gene: TRBV27
J gene: TRBJ2-2
D gene: TRBD2
clone size: -
CDR3 protein: CASSPRSSGSFPGELFF
CDR3 DNA: TGTGCCAGCAGTCCCCGGAGTAGCGGGAGTTTCCCCGGGGAGCTGTTTTTT

V gene: TRBV30
J gene: TRBJ1-1
D gene: -
clone size: -
CDR3 protein: CAWSFGEAFF
CDR3 DNA: TGTGCCTGGAGTTTCGGGGAAGCTTTCTTT

V gene: TRBV3-1/TRBV3-2
J gene: TRBJ2-5
D gene: TRBD1
clone size: -
CDR3 protein: CASSQHPGGGETQYF
CDR3 DNA: TGTGCCAGCAGCCAACATCCAGGGGGCGGAGAGACCCAGTACTTC

V gene: TRBV12-5
J gene: TRBJ2-3
D gene: TRBD1
clone size: -
CDR3 protein: CASATGSTDTQYF
CDR3 DNA: TGTGCTAGTGCGACAGGGAGCACAGATACGCAGTATTTT

V gene: TRBV7-6
J gene: TRBJ2-7
D gene: -
clone size: -
CDR3 protein: CASSLGNEQYF
CDR3 DNA: TGTGCCAGCAGCTTAGGCAACGAGCAGTACTTC

V gene: TRBV25-1
J gene: TRBJ1-1
D gene: TRBD1
clone size: -
CDR3 protein: CASSATTGGGTEAFF
CDR3 DNA: TGTGCCAGCAGTGCTACGACAGGGGGCGGCACTGAAGCTTTCTTT

V gene: TRBV6-1
J gene: TRBJ2-1
D gene: TRBD2
clone size: -
CDR3 protein: CASSKGRREGLNEQFF
CDR3 DNA: TGTGCCAGCAGTAAAGGACGGAGGGAGGGCCTCAATGAGCAGTTCTTC

V gene: TRBV9
J gene: TRBJ2-3
D gene: -
clone size: -
CDR3 protein: CASSVGTTDTQYF
CDR3 DNA: TGTGCCAGCAGCGTAGGGACGACAGATACGCAGTATTTT

V gene: TRBV18
J gene: TRBJ2-1
D gene: TRBD1
clone size: -
CDR3 protein: CASSLDWDRRYNEQFF
CDR3 DNA: TGTGCCAGCTCACTAGATTGGGACAGGCGATACAATGAGCAGTTCTTC

V gene: TRBV6-2/TRBV6-3
J gene: TRBJ1-5
D gene: -
clone size: few
CDR3 protein: CASSGGARNQPQHF
CDR3 DNA: TGTGCCAGCAGCGGGGGGGCCAGGAATCAGCCCCAGCATTTT

V gene: TRBV30
J gene: TRBJ2-5
D gene: TRBD2
clone size: -
CDR3 protein: CAWTPRTSGRGTQYF
CDR3 DNA: TGTGCCTGGACCCCTCGGACTAGCGGGCGAGGGACCCAGTACTTC

V gene: TRBV7-2
J gene: TRBJ1-1
D gene: -
clone size: -
CDR3 protein: CASSLALAGVAEAFF
CDR3 DNA: TGTGCCAGCAGCTTAGCGTTGGCAGGGGTCGCTGAAGCTTTCTTT

V gene: TRBV5-1
J gene: TRBJ1-5
D gene: -
clone size: -
CDR3 protein: CASSLGSQGTNQPQHF
CDR3 DNA: TGCGCCAGCAGCTTGGGTAGTCAGGGAACCAATCAGCCCCAGCATTTT

V gene: TRBV9
J gene: TRBJ1-4
D gene: TRBD1
clone size: -
CDR3 protein: CASSATGFPTNEKLFF
CDR3 DNA: TGTGCCAGCAGCGCGACAGGGTTCCCGACTAATGAAAAACTGTTTTTT

V gene: TRBV19
J gene: TRBJ2-7
D gene: TRBD1
clone size: -
CDR3 protein: CASSIVFGQGFYEQYF
CDR3 DNA: TGTGCCAGTAGTATAGTCTTCGGACAGGGATTCTACGAGCAGTACTTC

V gene: TRBV28
J gene: TRBJ1-2
D gene: -
clone size: few
CDR3 protein: CASSPKWSGDGYTF
CDR3 DNA: TGTGCCAGCAGCCCAAAGTGGTCAGGGGATGGCTACACCTTC

V gene: TRBV6-1
J gene: TRBJ2-7
D gene: TRBD1
clone size: -
CDR3 protein: CASSEAPGGVTEQYF
CDR3 DNA: TGTGCCAGCAGTGAAGCCCCAGGGGGCGTTACCGAGCAGTACTTC

V gene: TRBV7-9
J gene: TRBJ2-7
D gene: -
clone size: -
CDR3 protein: CASSSATTYEQYF
CDR3 DNA: TGTGCCAGCAGCTCAGCAACGACCTACGAGCAGTACTTC

V gene: TRBV4-2
J gene: TRBJ1-3
D gene: -
clone size: -
CDR3 protein: CASSQGLHSGNTIYF
CDR3 DNA: TGTGCCAGCAGCCAAGGACTGCACTCTGGAAACACCATATATTTT

V gene: TRBV29-1
J gene: TRBJ1-1
D gene: TRBD1
clone size: -
CDR3 protein: CSGTGGRDTEAFF
CDR3 DNA: TGCAGCGGGACAGGGGGCCGGGACACTGAAGCTTTCTTT

V gene: TRBV6-1
J gene: TRBJ1-3
D gene: -
clone size: -
CDR3 protein: CASSEALRNTIYF
CDR3 DNA: TGTGCCAGCAGTGAAGCGCTTCGAAACACCATATATTTT

V gene: TRBV6-2/TRBV6-3
J gene: TRBJ1-4
D gene: -
clone size: -
CDR3 protein: CASSYLSGEKLFF
CDR3 DNA: TGTGCCAGCAGTTACCTCTCAGGGGAAAAACTGTTTTTT

V gene: TRBV11-3
J gene: TRBJ1-6
D gene: -
clone size: -
CDR3 protein: CASSLDPGSPLHF
CDR3 DNA: TGTGCCAGCAGCTTAGATCCGGGTTCACCCCTCCACTTT

V gene: TRBV6-5
J gene: TRBJ1-5
D gene: -
clone size: -
CDR3 protein: CASRRKEDGQPQHF
CDR3 DNA: TGTGCCAGCAGACGCAAGGAGGATGGTCAGCCCCAGCATTTT

V gene: TRBV20-1
J gene: TRBJ2-7
D gene: TRBD2
clone size: -
CDR3 protein: CRPRGVYEQYF
CDR3 DNA: TGCAGACCTCGGGGGGTCTACGAGCAGTACTTC

V gene: TRBV3-1/TRBV3-2
J gene: TRBJ1-2
D gene: -
clone size: -
CDR3 protein: CASSQDQVSYGYTF
CDR3 DNA: TGTGCCAGCAGCCAAGATCAGGTTTCCTATGGCTACACCTTC

V gene: TRBV6-1
J gene: TRBJ2-3
D gene: -
clone size: -
CDR3 protein: CASSVLSGTPTDTQYF
CDR3 DNA: TGTGCCAGCAGTGTTCTAAGCGGCACCCCCACAGATACGCAGTATTTT

V gene: TRBV5-1
J gene: TRBJ1-1
D gene: -
clone size: -
CDR3 protein: CASSPGPGRGNTEAFF
CDR3 DNA: TGCGCCAGCAGCCCCGGGCCGGGACGGGGGAACACTGAAGCTTTCTTT

V gene: TRBV6-6
J gene: TRBJ2-7
D gene: -
clone size: -
CDR3 protein: CASRGSGFYEQYF
CDR3 DNA: TGTGCCAGCCGCGGATCGGGGTTCTACGAGCAGTACTTC

V gene: TRBV30
J gene: TRBJ1-2
D gene: TRBD1
clone size: -
CDR3 protein: CAWSGSLTGALNYGYTF
CDR3 DNA: TGTGCCTGGAGTGGCTCGCTCACAGGGGCTCTCAACTATGGCTACACCTTC